This TCR beta chain was profiled in a study of T cell changes during pregnancy in multiple sclerosis. Profiling relied on immunoSEQ multiplex PCR, and the TCRdb table lists in-frame clones only, not all of them. The sample contains about 40,000 clones, roughly 90% of which appear only once. The CDR3 runs 11 residues. Trimming removed 3 bases from V and 5 bases from J, with 5 bases in between. In germline, CDR1 is MNHEY, CDR2 SMNVEV (reference sequence). This clonotype originated in a female donor with multiple sclerosis, enrolled in a pregnancy study. Sequenced material: CD8+ T cells from peripheral blood mononuclear cells, taken before pregnancy. The chain employs TRBV27 and TRBJ2-7, with a possible D match to TRBD2 (5 bases). Here the CDR3 reads CASSFGDEQYF. Here the CDR3 DNA reads TGTGCCAGCAGTTTCGGGGACGAGCAGTACTTC.